These 9 T cell receptor beta chains were sequenced from one sample in a study of brain T cells in children with intractable seizures. Only in-frame clones appear in the TCRdb table, and some are missing; sequencing was by immunoSEQ multiplex PCR. Among about 41,000 clones listed, 90% were seen once. The specimen was peripheral blood, collected at surgery. The receptors come from a girl aged 2-15 years with tuberous sclerosis and intractable seizures.

This chain connects TRBV3-1 (or the pseudogene TRBV3-2) to TRBJ2-7, with 8 bases identical to TRBD1. Looked up from germline, CDR1 is LGHDT and CDR2 is YNNKEL (reference sequence). The junction had 2 bases not matched to a gene; V was cut back by 1 base and J by 6 bases. This CDR3 region has 13 residues. The CDR3, as DNA: TGTGCCAGCAGCCAAGGGACAGGGTTCGAGCAGTACGTC. It is translated as CASSQGTGFEQYV.

The chain recombines TRBV19 with TRBJ2-3, with 7 bases aligning to TRBD2. The CDR3 runs 15 residues. Germline assignment: CDR1 LNHDA and CDR2 SQIVND (reference sequence). V lost 2 bases to trimming and J lost 1 base; unmatched junction nucleotides: 3. CDR3 amino acids: CASSIRLAGTDTQYF. The CDR3, as DNA: TGTGCCAGTAGTATACGGCTAGCGGGCACAGATACGCAGTATTTT.

The genes are TRBV10-3 and TRBJ2-7, with TRBD2 matching over 12 bases. V was clipped by 2 bases and J by 2 bases; unmatched bases: 1. CDR3 length equals 15 residues. CDR1 and CDR2 from the germline V gene are ENHRY and SYGVKD. The CDR3 loop is CAISEASGGAYEQYF. The CDR3 DNA reads as TGTGCCATCAGTGAGGCTAGCGGGGGGGCCTACGAGCAGTACTTC.

The chain joins TRBV27 to TRBJ2-3, with 9 bases identical to TRBD2. Germline CDR1 is MNHEY and CDR2 is SMNVEV (reference sequence). V lost 2 bases and J lost 3; bases outside the gene matches: 3. CDR3 length equals 15 residues. CDR3 bases: TGTGCCAGCAGTTTAGCGGGGGGGACGACAGATACGCAGTATTTT. Amino acids: CASSLAGGTTDTQYF.

The chain is built from TRBV29-1 and TRBJ2-1; TRBD1 might be the D (6 bases). Looked up from germline, CDR1 is SQVTM and CDR2 is ANQGSEA. V lost 8 bases and J lost 7, with 12 bases in between. The CDR3 sequence is 11 residues long. CDR3 loop: CSSDTGNEQFF. The CDR3 DNA reads as TGCAGCTCTGACACAGGGAATGAGCAGTTCTTC.

This clone came up a few times. The V call is TRBV6-5, the J call TRBJ1-5; TRBD1 agrees at 8 bases. Unmatched junction bases numbered 7, after V lost 5 bases and J lost 4 bases. Germline CDR1 MNHEY, CDR2 SVGAGI. The CDR3 is 15 amino acids. The chain's CDR3 is CASSRTRGPNQPQHF. The CDR3, as DNA: TGTGCCAGCAGTCGTACCAGGGGGCCAAATCAGCCCCAGCATTTT.

The count of this clone is one. The CDR3 loop is CASSSRDRANTIYF. CDR3 nucleotide sequence: TGTGCCAGCAGCTCACGGGACAGGGCAAACACCATATATTTT. J is TRBJ1-3 and V is TRBV9; 9 bases match TRBD1. The ends lost 4 bases at V and 6 bases at J; junction bases unmatched: 5. Germline-derived CDR1 and CDR2 are SGDLS and YYNGEE. CDR3 length: 14 amino acids.

As to this clone: The CDR3 does not end in the conserved phenylalanine or tryptophan, so this is likely a read error. No DNA is shown, since the ends of the CDR3 on it are uncertain; the CDR3 is the one TCRdb lists. The chain carries TRBV21-1 and TRBJ1-4; no check of the table's D call, TRBD1, against the DNA was made. TRBV21-1 corresponds to a pseudogene. The CDR3 spans 15 residues, counting both ends. The CDR3 loop is CASSKRHRDNKKAGY.

This sequence joins TRBV6-6 and TRBJ2-7; TRBD1 matches 7 bases. Per germline, CDR1 MNHNY and CDR2 SVGAGI (reference sequence). This CDR3 comprises 14 residues. V lost 5 bases and J lost 2; bases outside the gene matches: 6. The CDR3 DNA follows: TGTGCCAGCAGTATGGGGACAGCCGCCTACGAGCAGTACTTC. Amino acids: CASSMGTAAYEQYF.